Listed below are T cell receptor beta chains from one sample, sequenced in a study of blood T cell repertoires in COVID-19. Clones were sequenced by immunoSEQ multiplex PCR, and TCRdb holds only the in-frame ones, with some missing. The table records about 13,000 clones, approximately 78% of them present only once. The sequencing sample was made of peripheral blood. Receptor source: a human donor in a cohort sampled during active COVID-19. CDR3s include the opening cysteine and the closing phenylalanine or tryptophan. Each record gives: J gene, D gene, V gene, clone size, CDR3 DNA, CDR3 protein. D genes are given only for firm matches. Only part of the rows carry a size: once, few, many, or a class if the clone is expanded.

TRBJ2-1 | TRBD2 | TRBV29-1 | . | TGCAGCGTGAGCGGGGGGGTTCGACGTGAGCAGTTCTTC | CSVSGGVRREQFF
TRBJ1-1 | TRBD1 | TRBV5-8 | . | TGTGCCAGCAGCCCCCGGGACAGGGTCACTGAAGCTTTCTTT | CASSPRDRVTEAFF
TRBJ2-2 | TRBD1 | TRBV10-3 | few | TGTGCCATCAGTGACTTAAGGGGGACAGGGTCGAGCACCGGGGAGCTGTTTTTT | CAISDLRGTGSSTGELFF
TRBJ2-5 | TRBD2 | TRBV2 | . | TGTGCCAGCAGTCCCTCTCTAAGCGGGGAGCAAGAGACCCAGTACTTC | CASSPSLSGEQETQYF
TRBJ1-5 | . | TRBV18 | medium-sized | TGTGCCAGCTCACAGTTGGGCAGGCCGGTCGATCAGCCCCAGCATTTT | CASSQLGRPVDQPQHF
TRBJ1-2 | . | TRBV7-2 | . | TGTGCCAGCAGCCCCCAGTGGGGGGATGGCTACACCTTC | CASSPQWGDGYTF
TRBJ1-1 | . | TRBV6-5 | . | TGTGCCAGCAGTTACTCGAGGAACACTGAAGCTTTCTTT | CASSYSRNTEAFF
TRBJ1-2 | TRBD1 | TRBV30 | . | TGTGCCTGGAGTTCTGGACAGGGCTATGGCTACACCTTC | CAWSSGQGYGYTF
TRBJ1-2 | . | TRBV19 | . | TGTGCCACTACTAGGATGGGAGGGAACCCATACACCTTC | CATTRMGGNPYTF
TRBJ2-7 | . | TRBV29-1 | once | TGCAGCGTCAGTTCGGGGGTCCGTGCCTACGAGCAGTACTTC | CSVSSGVRAYEQYF
TRBJ2-3 | . | TRBV3-1/TRBV3-2 | . | TGTGCCAGCCGGGGGGCCGGGGGTGCAGATACGCAGTATTTT | CASRGAGGADTQYF
TRBJ1-1 | TRBD1 | TRBV18 | . | TGTGCCAGCTCAGGCTGGACAGGGGACACTGAAGCTTTCTTT | CASSGWTGDTEAFF
TRBJ2-2 | . | TRBV6-5 | . | TGTGCCAGCGCGGGAAGGGGGGGCCTCGGGGAGCTGTTTTTT | CASAGRGGLGELFF
TRBJ2-7 | . | TRBV2 | few | TGTGCCAGCTCCTACGACAATCTCGCCTACGAGCAGTACTTC | CASSYDNLAYEQYF
TRBJ1-5 | . | TRBV27 | . | TGTGCCAGCAGCTTTACAGGAAGGGGTCAGCCCCAGCATTTT | CASSFTGRGQPQHF
TRBJ2-7 | TRBD1 | TRBV2 | . | TGTGCCAGCACGGCAGGGGGATCCTACGAGCAGTACTTC | CASTAGGSYEQYF
TRBJ2-7 | . | TRBV7-9 | . | TGTGCCAGCAGCTTAGCGGGCAGGAACAGAGACTACGAGCAGTACTTC | CASSLAGRNRDYEQYF
TRBJ2-1 | . | TRBV5-6 | . | TGTGCCAGCAGCTTTGGCACGTACAATGAGCAGTTCTTC | CASSFGTYNEQFF
TRBJ2-7 | . | TRBV3-1/TRBV3-2 | . | TGTGCCAGCAGCCATGGTGGGCCTTACTACGAGCAGTACTTC | CASSHGGPYYEQYF
TRBJ1-1 | . | TRBV29-1 | . | TGCAGCGTCCAGACAGCAAACATGAACACTGAAGCTTTCTTT | CSVQTANMNTEAFF
TRBJ1-6 | . | TRBV13 | . | TGTGCCAGCAGCAACCCCCGGCAGGAGGGAAATTCACCCCTCCACTTT | CASSNPRQEGNSPLHF
TRBJ2-2 | . | TRBV11-3 | once | TGTGCCAGCAGCTTAGGGGGTCAGGGCATCATCGGGGAGCTGTTTTTT | CASSLGGQGIIGELFF
TRBJ1-2 | TRBD1 | TRBV30 | . | TGTGCCTGGAGTAGGGACAGCGGGAGTGGAGGCTACACCTTC | CAWSRDSGSGGYTF
TRBJ2-3 | TRBD1 | TRBV11-2 | . | TGTGCCAGCAGCTTGGGGACAGGGGGAACAGATACGCAGTATTTT | CASSLGTGGTDTQYF
TRBJ2-1 | . | TRBV29-1 | . | TGCAGCTCCACCCGTAGCGGATCGGGGCAGTTCTTC | CSSTRSGSGQFF
TRBJ1-5 | . | TRBV10-3 | few | TGTGCCATAAGTGAGCGGGGGAGCCCCCATCAGCCCCAGCATTTT | CAISERGSPHQPQHF
TRBJ2-7 | TRBD1 | TRBV11-2 | . | TGTGCCAGCAGTTTAATACAGGGGCCCTACGAGCAGTACTTC | CASSLIQGPYEQYF
TRBJ1-2 | TRBD1 | TRBV5-4 | . | TGTGCCAGCAGCCAAAGTGGGACAGTCTATGGCTACACCTTC | CASSQSGTVYGYTF
TRBJ1-3 | . | TRBV18 | . | TGTGCCAGCTCACCTCAACCGACAGGTCGTCCTGGAAACACCATATATTTT | CASSPQPTGRPGNTIYF
TRBJ1-1 | TRBD1 | TRBV2 | . | TGTGCCAGCAGTGTATCGGACAGGGACACTGAAGCTTTCTTT | CASSVSDRDTEAFF
TRBJ1-1 | . | TRBV29-1 | . | TGCAGCGTTGGAGCAACTGAAGCTTTCTTT | CSVGATEAFF
TRBJ2-5 | . | TRBV7-9 | . | TGTGCCAGCAGCACGCTCCGAACTAGTTTTGGAGAGACCCAGTACTTC | CASSTLRTSFGETQYF
TRBJ1-5 | . | TRBV4-2 | . | TGTGCCAGCAGCCAAGAGTACTGGGGAGGGACAATGACGCCCCAGCATTTT | CASSQEYWGGTMTPQHF
TRBJ2-7 | . | TRBV29-1 | . | TGCAGCGTTGTTGGTCAGTCCTACGAGCAGTACTTC | CSVVGQSYEQYF
TRBJ1-2 | TRBD1 | TRBV29-1 | . | TGCAGCGCCCGACAGGGGGACTATGGCTACACCTTC | CSARQGDYGYTF
TRBJ1-2 | TRBD1 | TRBV5-4 | . | TGTGCCAGCAGTATATCCCCCTCGAGGTATATCGGACAGGACTATGGCTACACCTTC | CASSISPSRYIGQDYGYTF
TRBJ2-7 | TRBD1 | TRBV7-9 | . | TGTGCCAGCAGCCCGGGGACAGTCTACGAGCAGTACTTC | CASSPGTVYEQYF
TRBJ2-3 | . | TRBV11-2 | . | TGTGCCAGCAGCTTTGACAATCCAGCAGATACGCAGTATTTT | CASSFDNPADTQYF
TRBJ1-2 | . | TRBV5-8 | . | TGTGCCAGCAGCTTGGGTAGTAACAGCTACTATGGCTACACCTTC | CASSLGSNSYYGYTF
TRBJ1-1 | . | TRBV5-6 | . | TGTGCCAGCAGCTTCACAGGTTACACTGAAGCTTTCTTT | CASSFTGYTEAFF
TRBJ1-2 | TRBD1 | TRBV6-5 | . | TGTGCCAGCTGGACAGGGAACTATGGCTACACCTTC | CASWTGNYGYTF
TRBJ2-5 | TRBD2 | TRBV5-1 | . | TGCGCCAGCAGCTTAAACTTCGGGACTAGCGGGGACGAGACCCAGTACTTC | CASSLNFGTSGDETQYF
TRBJ1-6 | . | TRBV5-6 | . | TGTGCCAGCAGAAAATCAGGGGAAGGATCACCCCTCCACTTT | CASRKSGEGSPLHF
TRBJ1-5 | TRBD1 | TRBV10-3 | . | TGTGCCATCAGTGATGAGGGGGACAGGAGTAATCAGCCCCAGCATTTT | CAISDEGDRSNQPQHF
TRBJ1-3 | . | TRBV6-5 | . | TGTGCCAGCAGCTTCCTATCAAGCACTGGAAACACCATATATTTT | CASSFLSSTGNTIYF
TRBJ2-3 | . | TRBV6-5 | . | TGTGCCAGCAGTCGGGGTTTCACCAGCACAGATACGCAGTATTTT | CASSRGFTSTDTQYF
TRBJ1-1 | . | TRBV6-5 | once | TGTGCCAGCAGGCGACGACAGTCAGAAGCTTTCTTT | CASRRRQSEAFF